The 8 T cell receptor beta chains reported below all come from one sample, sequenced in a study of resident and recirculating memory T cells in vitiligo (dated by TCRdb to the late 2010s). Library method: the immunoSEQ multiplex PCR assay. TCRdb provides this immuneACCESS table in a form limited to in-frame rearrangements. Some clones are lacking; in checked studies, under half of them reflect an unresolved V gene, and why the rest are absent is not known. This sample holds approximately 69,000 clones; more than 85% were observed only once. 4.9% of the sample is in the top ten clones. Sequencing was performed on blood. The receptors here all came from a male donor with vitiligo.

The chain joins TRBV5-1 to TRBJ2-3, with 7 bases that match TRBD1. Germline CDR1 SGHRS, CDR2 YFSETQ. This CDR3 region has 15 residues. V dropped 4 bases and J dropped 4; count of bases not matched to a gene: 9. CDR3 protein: CASSPGTAKADTQYF. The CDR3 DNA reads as TGCGCCAGCAGCCCGGGGACAGCAAAGGCAGATACGCAGTATTTT.

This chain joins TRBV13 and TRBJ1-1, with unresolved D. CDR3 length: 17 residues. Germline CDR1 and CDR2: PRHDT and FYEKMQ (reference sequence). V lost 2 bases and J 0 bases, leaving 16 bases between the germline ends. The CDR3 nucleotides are TGTGCCAGCAGCTTACTTGGACTGAACTTCATGAACACTGAAGCTTTCTTT. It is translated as CASSLLGLNFMNTEAFF.

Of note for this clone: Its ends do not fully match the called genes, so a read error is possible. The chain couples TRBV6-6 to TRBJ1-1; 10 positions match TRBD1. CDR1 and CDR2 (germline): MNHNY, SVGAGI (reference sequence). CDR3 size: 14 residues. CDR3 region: CASSTAPGTGAQFF. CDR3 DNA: TGTGCCAGCAGTACCGCGCCGGGGACAGGGGCCCAATTTTTT.

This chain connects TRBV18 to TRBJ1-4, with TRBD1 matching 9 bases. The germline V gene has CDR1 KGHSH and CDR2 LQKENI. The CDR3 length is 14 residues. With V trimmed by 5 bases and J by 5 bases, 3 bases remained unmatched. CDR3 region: CASSTGTGNEKLFF. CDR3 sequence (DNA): TGTGCCAGCTCAACCGGGACAGGGAATGAAAAACTGTTTTTT. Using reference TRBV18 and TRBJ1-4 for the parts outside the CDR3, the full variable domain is NAGVMQNPRHLVRRRGQEARLRCSPMKGHSHVYWYRQLPEEGLKFMVYLQKENIIDESGMPKERFSAEFPKEGPSILRIQQVVRGDSAAYFCASSTGTGNEKLFFGSGTQLSVL.

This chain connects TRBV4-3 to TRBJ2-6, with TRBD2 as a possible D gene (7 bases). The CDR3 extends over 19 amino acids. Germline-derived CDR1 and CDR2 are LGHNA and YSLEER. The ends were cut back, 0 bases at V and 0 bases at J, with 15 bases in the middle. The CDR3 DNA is TGCGCCAGCAGCCAAGATCTCCGGGGGGCCCACTCTGGGGCCAACGTCCTGACTTTC. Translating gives CASSQDLRGAHSGANVLTF.

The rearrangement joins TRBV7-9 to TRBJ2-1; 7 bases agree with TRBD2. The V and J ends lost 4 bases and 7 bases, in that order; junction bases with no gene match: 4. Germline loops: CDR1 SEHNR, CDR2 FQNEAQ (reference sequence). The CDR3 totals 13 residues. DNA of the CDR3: TGTGCCAGCAGCTCAGCAGCGGGAAATGAGCAGTTCTTC. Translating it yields CASSSAAGNEQFF.

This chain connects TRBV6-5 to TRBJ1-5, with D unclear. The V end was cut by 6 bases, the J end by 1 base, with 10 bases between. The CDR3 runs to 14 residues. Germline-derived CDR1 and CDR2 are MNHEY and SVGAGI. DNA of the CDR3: TGTGCCAGCAGGCCAGATTTGAGCAATCAGCCCCAGCATTTT. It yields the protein CASRPDLSNQPQHF.

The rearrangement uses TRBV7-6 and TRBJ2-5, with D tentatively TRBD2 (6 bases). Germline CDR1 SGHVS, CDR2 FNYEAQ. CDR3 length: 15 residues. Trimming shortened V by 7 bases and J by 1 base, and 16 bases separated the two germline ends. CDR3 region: CASKRGGGSQETQYF. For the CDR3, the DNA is TGTGCCAGCAAGCGCGGTGGGGGGTCCCAAGAGACCCAGTACTTC.